This TCR beta chain originates from a study of cytomegalovirus exposure and HLA in healthy donors. Overall study context: Out of about 410 genotyped donors, around 80% belonged to the Caucasian-associated ancestry cluster. Study conclusions and caveats: By a later analysis, the bulk of CMV-associated TCR beta chains appeared HLA-restricted. A later analysis found TCR association rates differed by HLA locus, highest for DRB1 and lowest for HLA-C.

The V gene end was trimmed by 6 bases and the J gene end by 5 bases; junction bases not matched to a gene: 8. CDR3 length: 14 residues. Germline CDR1 and CDR2: MNHEY and SVGAGI. On this clone itself: The antigen is not known.

In the PCR, 60 Vbeta and 13 Jbeta primers were used. Methods used by the authors: An analysis that came later counted 80 million or so unique TCR beta chains, approximately 10 million shared. Measured with immunoSEQ multiplex PCR; TCRdb has only the in-frame clones, and not every one. D and trimming were read from the DNA, whereas the V and J calls and clone size are those reported in that table. The repertoire holds more than 75,000 clones, with less than 80% as singletons. The chain recombines TRBV6-5 with TRBJ1-1, with TRBD1 matching over 8 bases. The source is a man in his forties in good health and CMV-seropositive. The sequencing sample was made of PBMCs. The CDR3 here is CASRPRTGLTEAFF. In nucleotides, the CDR3 is TGTGCCAGCAGACCAAGGACAGGGTTGACTGAAGCTTTCTTT.